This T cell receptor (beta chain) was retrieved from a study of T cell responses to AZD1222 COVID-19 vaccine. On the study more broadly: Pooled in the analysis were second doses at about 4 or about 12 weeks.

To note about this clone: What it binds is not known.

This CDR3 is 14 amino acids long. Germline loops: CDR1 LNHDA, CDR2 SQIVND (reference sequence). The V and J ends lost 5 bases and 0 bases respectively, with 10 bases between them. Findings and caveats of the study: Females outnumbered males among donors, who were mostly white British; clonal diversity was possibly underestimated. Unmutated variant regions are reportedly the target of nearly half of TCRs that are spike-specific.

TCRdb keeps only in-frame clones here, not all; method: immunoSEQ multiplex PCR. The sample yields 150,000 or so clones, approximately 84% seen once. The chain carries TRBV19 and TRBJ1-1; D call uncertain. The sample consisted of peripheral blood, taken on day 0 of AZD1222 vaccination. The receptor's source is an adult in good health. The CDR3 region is CASSRTVLNTEAFF. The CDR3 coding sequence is TGTGCCAGTAGTCGAACAGTACTGAACACTGAAGCTTTCTTT.